This entry features one T cell receptor beta chain sequence. Grouping used clinical history reported by participants in a survey and questionnaire. These data originate in a study of blood T cell repertoires in COVID-19. Study-level background: Donors in the United States, Italy and Spain gave samples during acute or convalescent COVID-19.

In the original analysis: Amplification of reference gene primers was used by the study to estimate nucleated cell counts. Profiled with immunoSEQ multiplex PCR; TCRdb holds only in-frame clones, not every one. For V, J and clone size, that table is used; D and trimming come from the DNA. The sample holds 150,000 or so clones, over 75% seen once. V was shortened by 6 bases and J by 8 bases, with 16 bases between the two germline ends. The CDR3 sequence is 13 residues long. Germline V gives CDR1 LGHDT, CDR2 YNNKEL (reference sequence). This chain joins TRBV3-1 (or the pseudogene TRBV3-2) and TRBJ1-2, with D possibly being TRBD1 (5 bases). The sample comprised PBMCs or T cells enriched from blood (not recorded which). This sequence originates from a woman between 40 and 50 years old with acute COVID-19. In nucleotides, the CDR3 is TGTGCCAGCAGACCGGGGGGGTCTCGCGGCTACACCTTC. Protein sequence: CASRPGGSRGYTF.